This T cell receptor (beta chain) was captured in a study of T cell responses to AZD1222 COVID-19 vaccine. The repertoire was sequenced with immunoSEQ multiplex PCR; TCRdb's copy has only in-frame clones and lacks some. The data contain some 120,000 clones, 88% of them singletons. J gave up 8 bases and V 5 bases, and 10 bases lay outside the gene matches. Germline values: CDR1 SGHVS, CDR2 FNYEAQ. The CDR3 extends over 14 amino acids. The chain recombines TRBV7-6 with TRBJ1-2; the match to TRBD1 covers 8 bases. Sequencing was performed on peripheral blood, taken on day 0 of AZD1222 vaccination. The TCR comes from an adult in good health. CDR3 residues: CASSAKTGVTGYTF. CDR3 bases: TGTGCCAGCAGCGCTAAGACAGGGGTAACCGGCTACACCTTC.